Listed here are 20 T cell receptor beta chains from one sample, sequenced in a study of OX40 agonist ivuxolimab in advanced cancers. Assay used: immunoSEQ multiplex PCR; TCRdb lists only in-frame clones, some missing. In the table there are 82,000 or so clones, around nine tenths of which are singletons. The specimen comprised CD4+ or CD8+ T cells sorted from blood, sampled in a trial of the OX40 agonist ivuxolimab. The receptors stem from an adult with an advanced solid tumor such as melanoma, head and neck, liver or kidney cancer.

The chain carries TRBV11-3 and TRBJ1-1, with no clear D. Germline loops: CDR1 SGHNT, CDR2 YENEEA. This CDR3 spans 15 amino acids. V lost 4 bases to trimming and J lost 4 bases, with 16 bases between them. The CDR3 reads CASSSEGLAGTEAFF. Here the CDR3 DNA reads TGTGCCAGCAGCTCCGAGGGCCTGGCGGGCACTGAAGCTTTCTTT.

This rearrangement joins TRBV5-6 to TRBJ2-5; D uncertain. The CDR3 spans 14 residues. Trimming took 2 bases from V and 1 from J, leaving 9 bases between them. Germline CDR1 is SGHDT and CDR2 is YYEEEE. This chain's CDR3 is CASSFPGVQETQYF. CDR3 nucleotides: TGTGCCAGCAGCTTCCCAGGCGTCCAAGAGACCCAGTACTTC.

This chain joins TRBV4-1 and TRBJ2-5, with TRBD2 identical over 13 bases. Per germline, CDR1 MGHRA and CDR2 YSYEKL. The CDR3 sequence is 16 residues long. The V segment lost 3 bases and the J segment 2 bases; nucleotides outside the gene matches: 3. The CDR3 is CASSQLGLAGQETQYF. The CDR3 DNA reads TGCGCCAGCAGCCAGCTGGGACTAGCGGGACAAGAGACCCAGTACTTC.

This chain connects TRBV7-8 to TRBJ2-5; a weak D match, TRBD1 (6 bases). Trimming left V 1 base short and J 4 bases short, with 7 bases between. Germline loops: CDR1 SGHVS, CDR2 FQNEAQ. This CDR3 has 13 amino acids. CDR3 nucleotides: TGTGCCAGCAGCTTAGACAGGGCAGAGACCCAGTACTTC. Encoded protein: CASSLDRAETQYF.

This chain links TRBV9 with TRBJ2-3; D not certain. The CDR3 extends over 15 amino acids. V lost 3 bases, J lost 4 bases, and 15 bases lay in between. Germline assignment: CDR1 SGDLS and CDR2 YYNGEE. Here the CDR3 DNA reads TGTGCCAGCAGCGCCAAAACGGGTCTCGCAGATACGCAGTATTTT. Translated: CASSAKTGLADTQYF.

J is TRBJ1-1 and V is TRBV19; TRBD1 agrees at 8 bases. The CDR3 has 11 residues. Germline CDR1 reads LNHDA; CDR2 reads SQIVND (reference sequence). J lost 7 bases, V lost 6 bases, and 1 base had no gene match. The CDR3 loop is CASRDRVEAFF. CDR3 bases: TGTGCCAGTAGGGACAGGGTTGAAGCTTTCTTT. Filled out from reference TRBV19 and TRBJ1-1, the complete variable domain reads DGGITQSPKYLFRKEGQNVTLSCEQNLNHDAMYWYRQDPGQGLRLIYYSQIVNDFQKGDIAEGYSVSREKKESFPLTVTSAQKNPTAFYLCASRDRVEAFFGQGTRLTVV.

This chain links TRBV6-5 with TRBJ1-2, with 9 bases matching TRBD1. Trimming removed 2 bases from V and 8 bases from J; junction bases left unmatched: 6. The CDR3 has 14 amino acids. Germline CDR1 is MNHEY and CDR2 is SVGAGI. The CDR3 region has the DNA TGTGCCAGCAGTTACCCGGGACAGGGTGGCGGCTACACCTTC. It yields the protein CASSYPGQGGGYTF.

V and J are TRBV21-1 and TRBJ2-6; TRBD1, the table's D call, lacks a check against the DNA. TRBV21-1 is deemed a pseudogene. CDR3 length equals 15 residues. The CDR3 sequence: CASSKLQAGANVLTF. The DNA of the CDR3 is TGTGCCAGCAGCAAACTACAGGCTGGGGCCAACGTCCTGACTTTC.

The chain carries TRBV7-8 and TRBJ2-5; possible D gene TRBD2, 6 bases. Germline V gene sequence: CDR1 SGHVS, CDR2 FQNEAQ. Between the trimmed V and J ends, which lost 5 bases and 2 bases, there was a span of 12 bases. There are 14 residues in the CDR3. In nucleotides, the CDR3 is TGTGCCAGCAGCCCGGGACTCCATCAAGAGACCCAGTACTTC. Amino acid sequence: CASSPGLHQETQYF.

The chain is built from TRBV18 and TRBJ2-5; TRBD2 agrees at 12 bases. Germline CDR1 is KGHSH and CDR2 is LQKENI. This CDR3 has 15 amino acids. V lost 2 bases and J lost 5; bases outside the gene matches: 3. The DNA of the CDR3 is TGTGCCAGCTCACCAGATGGACTAGCGGGGGAGACCCAGTACTTC. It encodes CASSPDGLAGETQYF.

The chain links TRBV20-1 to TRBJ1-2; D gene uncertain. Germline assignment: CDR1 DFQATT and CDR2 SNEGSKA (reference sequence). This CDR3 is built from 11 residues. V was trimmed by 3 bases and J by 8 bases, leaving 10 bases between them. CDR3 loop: CSASLGRGYTF. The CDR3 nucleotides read TGCAGTGCTAGCCTCGGGCGGGGCTACACCTTC.

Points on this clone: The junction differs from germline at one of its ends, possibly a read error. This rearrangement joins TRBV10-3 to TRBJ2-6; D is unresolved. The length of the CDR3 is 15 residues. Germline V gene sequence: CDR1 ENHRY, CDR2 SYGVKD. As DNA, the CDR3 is TGTGCCACCTCACAGTCTTTCTCTAGGGCCAACGTCCTGACTTTC. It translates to CATSQSFSRANVLTF.

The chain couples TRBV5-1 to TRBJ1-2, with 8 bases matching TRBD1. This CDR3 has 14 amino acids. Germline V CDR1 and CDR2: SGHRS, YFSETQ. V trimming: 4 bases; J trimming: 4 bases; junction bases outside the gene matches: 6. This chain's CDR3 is CASSTGQEIYGYTF. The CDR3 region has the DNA TGCGCCAGCAGCACGGGACAGGAGATCTATGGCTACACCTTC.

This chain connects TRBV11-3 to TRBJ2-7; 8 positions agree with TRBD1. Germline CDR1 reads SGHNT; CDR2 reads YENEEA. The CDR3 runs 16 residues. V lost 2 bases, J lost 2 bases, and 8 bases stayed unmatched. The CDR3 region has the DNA TGTGCCAGCAGCTTAAGTTTGACAGGGGCCACCTACGAGCAGTACTTC. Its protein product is CASSLSLTGATYEQYF.

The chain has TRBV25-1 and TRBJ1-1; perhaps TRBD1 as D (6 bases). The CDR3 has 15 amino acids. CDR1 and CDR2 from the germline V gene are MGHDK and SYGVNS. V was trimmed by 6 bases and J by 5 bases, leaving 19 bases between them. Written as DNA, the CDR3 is TGTGCCAGCAGAATAAGGGGGGGCGCGCAGACTGAAGCTTTCTTT. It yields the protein CASRIRGGAQTEAFF. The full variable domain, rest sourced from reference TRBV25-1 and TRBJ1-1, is EADIYQTPRYLVIGTGKKITLECSQTMGHDKMYWYQQDPGMELHLIHYSYGVNSTEKGDLSSESTVSRIRTEHFPLTLESARPSHTSQYLCASRIRGGAQTEAFFGQGTRLTVV.

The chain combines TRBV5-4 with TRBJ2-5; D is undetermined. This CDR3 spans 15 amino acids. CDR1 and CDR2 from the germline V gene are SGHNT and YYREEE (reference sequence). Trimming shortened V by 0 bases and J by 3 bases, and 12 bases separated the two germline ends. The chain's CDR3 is CASSLGYNREETQYF. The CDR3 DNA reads TGTGCCAGCAGCTTGGGATATAACAGAGAAGAGACCCAGTACTTC.

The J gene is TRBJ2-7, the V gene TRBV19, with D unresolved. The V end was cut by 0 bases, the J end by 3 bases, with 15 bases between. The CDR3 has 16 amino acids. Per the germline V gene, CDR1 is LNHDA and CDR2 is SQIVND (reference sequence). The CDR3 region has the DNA TGTGCCAGTAGTATAGATCACGGCCGATCGGGCTACGAGCAGTACTTC. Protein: CASSIDHGRSGYEQYF.

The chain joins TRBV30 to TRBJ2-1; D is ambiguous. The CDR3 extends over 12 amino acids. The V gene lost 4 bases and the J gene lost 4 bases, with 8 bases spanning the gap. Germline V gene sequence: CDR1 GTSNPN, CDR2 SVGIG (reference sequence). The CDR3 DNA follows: TGTGCCTGGAAGGTCCGATACAATGAGCAGTTCTTC. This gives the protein CAWKVRYNEQFF.

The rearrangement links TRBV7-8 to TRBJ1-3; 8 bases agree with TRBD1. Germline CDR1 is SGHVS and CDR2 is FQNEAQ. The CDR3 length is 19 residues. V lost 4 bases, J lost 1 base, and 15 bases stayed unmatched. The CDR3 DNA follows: TGTGCCAGCAGCTCCCGCCGAGGCGGACAGGGCCCTTCTGGAAACACCATATATTTT. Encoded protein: CASSSRRGGQGPSGNTIYF. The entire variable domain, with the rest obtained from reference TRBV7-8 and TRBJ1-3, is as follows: GAGVSQSPRYKVAKRGQDVALRCDPISGHVSLFWYQQALGQGPEFLTYFQNEAQLDKSGLPSDRFFAERPEGSVSTLKIQRTQQEDSAVYLCASSSRRGGQGPSGNTIYFGEGSWLTVV.

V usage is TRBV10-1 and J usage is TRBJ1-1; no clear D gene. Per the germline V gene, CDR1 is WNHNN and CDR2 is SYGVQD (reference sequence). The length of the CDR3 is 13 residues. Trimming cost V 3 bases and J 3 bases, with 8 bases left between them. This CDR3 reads CASSDLADTEAFF. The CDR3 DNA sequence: TGCGCCAGCAGTGACTTAGCCGACACTGAAGCTTTCTTT.